Below are 25 T cell receptor beta chains sequenced from a single sample in a study of blood T cell repertoires in COVID-19. Generated by immunoSEQ multiplex PCR, the TCRdb table keeps only in-frame clones and is missing some. The sample holds approximately 30,000 clones, roughly 90% seen once. Sequencing was carried out using peripheral blood. The receptors stem from a human donor in a cohort sampled during active COVID-19.

This sequence joins TRBV6-6 and TRBJ1-5; the match to TRBD1 covers 8 bases. The CDR3 covers 15 residues. J gave up 3 bases and V 0 bases, and 1 base lay outside the gene matches. The germline CDR1 and CDR2 sequences are MNHNY and SVGAGI (reference sequence). This CDR3 reads CASSYSQGANQPQHF. The CDR3 DNA reads TGTGCCAGCAGTTACTCTCAGGGGGCCAATCAGCCCCAGCATTTT.

This clone was picked up one time. The rearrangement links TRBV4-3 to TRBJ2-3; TRBD1 might be the D (5 bases). This CDR3 is 18 amino acids long. Per the germline V gene, CDR1 is LGHNA and CDR2 is YSLEER. V lost 0 bases and J 2 bases, leaving 18 bases between the germline ends. CDR3 DNA: TGCGCCAGCAGCCAAGATATTCCACGACAGATATCCACAGATACGCAGTATTTT. Its protein product is CASSQDIPRQISTDTQYF.

The V call is TRBV5-4, the J call TRBJ1-5, with a weak D call TRBD1 (5 bases). Germline CDR1 and CDR2: SGHNT and YYREEE (reference sequence). Trimming stripped 3 bases from V and 6 bases from J, with 16 bases between. This CDR3 is built from 15 residues. Written as DNA, the CDR3 is TGTGCCAGCAGCTGGGGAGGGGAGGCACCTCAGCCCCAGCATTTT. It specifies CASSWGGEAPQPQHF.

The chain couples TRBV3-1 (or the pseudogene TRBV3-2) to TRBJ2-4; 14 positions match TRBD2. Trimming removed 6 bases from V and 8 bases from J; junction bases left unmatched: 6. The CDR3 is 15 residues long. Germline V gives CDR1 LGHDT, CDR2 YNNKEL (reference sequence). CDR3: CASSPGLAGGYIQYF. The CDR3, as DNA: TGTGCCAGCAGTCCCGGACTAGCGGGGGGTTACATTCAGTACTTC.

V is TRBV25-1 and J is TRBJ1-1; D might be TRBD1 (6 bases). The length of the CDR3 is 12 residues. Germline lookup yields CDR1 MGHDK and CDR2 SYGVNS. Trimming cost V 8 bases and J 4 bases, with 11 bases left between them. The CDR3 DNA reads TGTGCCAGCCGGTGGGGGCTCACTGAAGCTTTCTTT. It specifies CASRWGLTEAFF.

CDR3 nucleotide sequence: TGTGCCAGCACCTCGCCCGGACAGGGGAGAGAGACCCAGTACTTC. Amino acid sequence: CASTSPGQGRETQYF. This chain links TRBV7-2 with TRBJ2-5; 9 bases are a match to TRBD1. The germline gives CDR1 SGHTA, CDR2 FQGNSA. The CDR3 runs 15 residues. With V trimmed by 7 bases and J by 4 bases, 10 bases remained unmatched.

V and J are TRBV19 and TRBJ2-5; 7 bases fit TRBD1. CDR1 LNHDA and CDR2 SQIVND come from the germline V gene (reference sequence). J was trimmed by 3 bases and V by 8 bases; bases with no gene match: 6. The CDR3 runs to 13 residues. The CDR3 DNA is TGTGCCAGTCACTCGACAGGGAAAGAGACCCAGTACTTC. Amino acid sequence: CASHSTGKETQYF.

The CDR3 coding sequence is TGTGCCAGCAGCCGCGAGCGGGCGACCGGGGTGGGGGCTTTCTTT. Translated, it gives CASSRERATGVGAFF. The chain joins TRBV4-2 to TRBJ1-1; no definite D call. The V and J ends lost 4 bases and 11 bases respectively, with 23 bases between them. The CDR3 has 15 residues. Germline values: CDR1 LGHNA, CDR2 YNFKEQ.

This CDR3 is CASVAGEQFF. The CDR3 DNA sequence: TGTGCCAGCGTAGCTGGGGAGCAGTTCTTC. The chain links TRBV6-5 to TRBJ2-1, with no clear D. This CDR3 has 10 amino acids. The V gene's germline CDR1 is MNHEY and CDR2 SVGAGI. Trimming cost V 8 bases and J 10 bases, with 9 bases left between them.

The chain couples TRBV6-2 or TRBV6-3 to TRBJ1-4; 7 bases are shared with TRBD1. Germline V gene lookup returns CDR1 MNHEY and CDR2 SVGEGT. Unmatched junction bases numbered 5, after V lost 2 bases and J lost 14 bases. This CDR3 comprises 12 residues. The CDR3 sequence is CASSYTGARLFF. The CDR3 nucleotides are TGTGCCAGCAGTTACACAGGGGCAAGGCTGTTTTTT.

For the CDR3, the DNA is TGTGCCAGCAGCCAAGAGTCTCCGGGAACAGGGTATGGCTACACCTTC. Translation: CASSQESPGTGYGYTF. V usage is TRBV4-2 and J usage is TRBJ1-2; possible D gene TRBD1, 6 bases. Trimming left V 0 bases short and J 5 bases short, with 16 bases between. From germline, CDR1 is LGHNA and CDR2 YNFKEQ. This CDR3 is 16 amino acids long.

This clone has a handful of counts. The chain recombines TRBV7-9 with TRBJ2-7; a possible D gene is TRBD1 (5 bases). The V and J ends lost 3 bases and 0 bases respectively, with 9 bases between them. This CDR3 contains 14 residues. Germline V gene sequence: CDR1 SEHNR, CDR2 FQNEAQ (reference sequence). CDR3 in amino acids: CASSFRQSSYEQYF. The CDR3 DNA reads TGTGCCAGCAGCTTTAGACAGAGCTCCTACGAGCAGTACTTC.

This sequence joins TRBV5-3 and TRBJ2-1; TRBD2 matches 10 bases. TRBV5-3 is annotated as an ORF whose role is uncertain. The CDR3 spans 15 residues. Unmatched junction bases numbered 2, after V lost 1 base and J lost 4 bases. For the CDR3, the DNA is TGTGCCAGAAGCTTGACTAGCGGGACATACAATGAGCAGTTCTTC. Amino acids: CARSLTSGTYNEQFF.

Here the CDR3 reads CASSDRVNTEAFF. CDR3 nucleotides: TGTGCCAGCTCAGACAGGGTGAACACTGAAGCTTTCTTT. The gene calls are TRBV18 and TRBJ1-1; 7 bases are shared with TRBD1. The CDR3 length is 13 residues. Germline CDR1 is KGHSH and CDR2 is LQKENI. V gave up 5 bases and J gave up 0 bases; unmatched junction bases: 0. Full variable domain (rest looked up from reference TRBV18 and TRBJ1-1): NAGVMQNPRHLVRRRGQEARLRCSPMKGHSHVYWYRQLPEEGLKFMVYLQKENIIDESGMPKERFSAEFPKEGPSILRIQQVVRGDSAAYFCASSDRVNTEAFFGQGTRLTVV.

The V and J genes are TRBV7-2 and TRBJ2-1, with a weak D call TRBD2 (7 bases). The CDR3 sequence is 14 residues long. V dropped 3 bases and J dropped 9 bases, with 15 bases sitting between them. Germline V CDR1 and CDR2: SGHTA, FQGNSA. This CDR3 is CASSLAWGGAEQFF. CDR3 nucleotide sequence: TGTGCCAGCAGCTTGGCGTGGGGGGGCGCTGAGCAGTTCTTC.

The V gene is TRBV27, the J gene TRBJ2-2; TRBD1 matches 7 bases. The length of the CDR3 is 16 residues. CDR1 MNHEY and CDR2 SMNVEV come from the germline V gene (reference sequence). V lost 0 bases, J lost 3 bases, and 4 bases stayed unmatched. The CDR3 spells CASSLSTGIDTGELFF. The CDR3 DNA reads as TGTGCCAGCAGTTTATCGACAGGGATCGACACCGGGGAGCTGTTTTTT.

The chain has TRBV15 and TRBJ2-1; possibly TRBD2 for D (6 bases). Germline V gene sequence: CDR1 LNHNV, CDR2 YYDKDF (reference sequence). This CDR3 is built from 15 residues. Trimming removed 4 bases from V and 7 bases from J, with 17 bases in between. In DNA, the CDR3 is TGTGCCACCAGCATCGTCCCGGGGGATCGGAATGAGCAGTTCTTC. As protein: CATSIVPGDRNEQFF.

For the CDR3, the DNA is TGTGCCAGCATCCAAGGGACAGGAGGGGACACCGGGGAGCTGTTTTTT. It is translated as CASIQGTGGDTGELFF. The chain has TRBV6-6 and TRBJ2-2; 8 bases fit TRBD1. This CDR3 region has 16 residues. In germline, CDR1 is MNHNY, CDR2 SVGAGI (reference sequence). J was trimmed by 3 bases and V by 7 bases; bases with no gene match: 10.

V gene TRBV14 combines with J gene TRBJ1-2; TRBD1 agrees at 7 bases. Germline CDR1 SGHDN, CDR2 FVKESK. V shed 4 bases and J 8 bases; nucleotides not matched to a gene: 10. The CDR3 is made up of 14 amino acids. Here the CDR3 reads CASSRVTGAVGYTF. CDR3 nucleotide sequence: TGTGCCAGCAGCCGGGTAACAGGGGCTGTCGGCTACACCTTC.

CDR3 loop: CASSYVGRQGAFF. Written as DNA, the CDR3 is TGTGCCAGCAGTTACGTTGGCCGGCAGGGCGCTTTCTTT. The chain carries TRBV6-5 and TRBJ1-1, with D possibly TRBD1 on 5 matching bases. V was pared by 2 bases and J by 11 bases, with 15 bases between. CDR1 MNHEY and CDR2 SVGAGI come from the germline V gene. This CDR3 contains 13 residues.

The chain employs TRBV19 and TRBJ2-1; 9 bases match TRBD1. Germline lookup yields CDR1 LNHDA and CDR2 SQIVND (reference sequence). Germline trimming cut 6 bases from V and 4 bases from J; bases unmatched to any gene: 10. The CDR3 loop spans 16 amino acids. The CDR3 nucleotides read TGTGCCAGTAGCTTACCGGGGACAGGGACTTACAATGAGCAGTTCTTC. It translates to CASSLPGTGTYNEQFF.

V gene TRBV6-1 combines with J gene TRBJ2-1; no clear D gene. Germline CDR1 is MNHNS and CDR2 is SASEGT. The CDR3 has 15 amino acids. The V and J ends lost 1 base and 2 bases respectively, with 9 bases between them. CDR3 bases: TGTGCCAGCAGTGAAGTAGAGTCCCCCTACAATGAGCAGTTCTTC. Translation gives CASSEVESPYNEQFF.

The rearrangement joins TRBV10-1 to TRBJ1-2; the D gene is possibly TRBD1 (6 bases). Germline V gene lookup returns CDR1 WNHNN and CDR2 SYGVQD (reference sequence). The CDR3 extends over 14 amino acids. Trimming shortened V by 6 bases and J by 7 bases, and 18 bases separated the two germline ends. The CDR3 reads CASRDNRVVSGYTF. The CDR3 DNA sequence: TGCGCCAGCAGAGACAACAGGGTTGTCTCTGGCTACACCTTC.

The chain employs TRBV13 and TRBJ2-1; 9 nucleotides agree with TRBD2. The CDR3 totals 16 residues. Germline trimming cut 5 bases from V and 7 bases from J; bases unmatched to any gene: 12. Germline V gene lookup returns CDR1 PRHDT and CDR2 FYEKMQ (reference sequence). In nucleotides, the CDR3 is TGTGCCAGCAGCCTAGAGGGCGGGGGGGCTAGGAATGAGCAGTTCTTC. This gives the protein CASSLEGGGARNEQFF.

The chain links TRBV20-1 to TRBJ2-5; 9 bases map to TRBD2. The V segment lost 3 bases and the J segment 1 base; nucleotides outside the gene matches: 9. Germline V gene sequence: CDR1 DFQATT, CDR2 SNEGSKA (reference sequence). The CDR3 loop spans 16 amino acids. The CDR3 bases are TGCAGTGCTAGTAAAGTAGCGGGAGCTACCCAAGAGACCCAGTACTTC. Translation gives CSASKVAGATQETQYF.